The 8 T cell receptor beta chains below were found in one sample sequenced in a study of OX40 agonist ivuxolimab in advanced cancers. TCRdb's table, derived via immunoSEQ multiplex PCR, lists solely in-frame clones and lacks some. The sample has some 59,000 clones, 75% to 90% seen once. Sequences were derived from CD4+ or CD8+ T cells sorted from blood, sampled in a trial of the OX40 agonist ivuxolimab. The receptors derive from an adult with an advanced solid tumor such as melanoma, head and neck, liver or kidney cancer.

CDR3 bases: TGTGCCAGCAGTCCCGACCGCGGGGGCTACACCTTC. This gives the protein CASSPDRGGYTF. The V and J genes are TRBV27 and TRBJ1-2; D not certain. V was pared by 5 bases and J by 8 bases, with 12 bases between. This CDR3 is built from 12 residues. Germline-derived CDR1 and CDR2 are MNHEY and SMNVEV (reference sequence).

The genes are TRBV18 and TRBJ1-4; weak D call: TRBD1 (6 bases). The CDR3 has 15 amino acids. CDR1 KGHSH and CDR2 LQKENI come from the germline V gene. Deletions cut 0 bases from V and 6 bases from J, with 11 bases between. CDR3 nucleotides: TGTGCCAGCTCACCACCGGGGGGCGCGGATGAAAAACTGTTTTTT. It codes for CASSPPGGADEKLFF.

V usage is TRBV6-1 and J usage is TRBJ2-7; D not resolved. Germline assignment: CDR1 MNHNS and CDR2 SASEGT. V lost 4 bases and J lost 3, with 10 bases in between. The length of the CDR3 is 13 residues. The CDR3 here is CASSVDGIYEQYF. CDR3 bases: TGTGCCAGCAGTGTGGACGGAATCTACGAGCAGTACTTC.

V usage is TRBV7-3 and J usage is TRBJ2-2; possibly TRBD1 or TRBD2 for D (5 bases each). The CDR3 spans 16 residues. V lost 1 base and J 2 bases, leaving 11 bases between the germline ends. Germline V gene data show CDR1 as SGHTA and CDR2 as FQGTGA. The CDR3 region has the DNA TGTGCCAGCAGCTTAAGAGCCGGGACCAACACCGGGGAGCTGTTTTTT. Translated, it gives CASSLRAGTNTGELFF.

This chain links TRBV27 with TRBJ1-6, with TRBD1 as a possible D gene (5 bases). The CDR3 is made up of 15 amino acids. Looked up from germline, CDR1 is MNHEY and CDR2 is SMNVEV (reference sequence). V lost 4 bases and J lost 5, with 12 bases in between. The CDR3 protein is CASSYRTPNNSPLHF. Here the CDR3 DNA reads TGTGCCAGCAGTTATCGGACACCGAATAATTCACCCCTCCACTTT.

The rearrangement joins TRBV30 to TRBJ2-1, with 13 bases that match TRBD2. The CDR3 has 18 residues. The germline V gene encodes CDR1 GTSNPN and CDR2 SVGIG (reference sequence). V shed 4 bases, J shed 1 base, and the junction held 10 bases outside the gene matches. In DNA, the CDR3 is TGTGCCTGGAACCCTAGGCGGACTAGCGGGAGTTCCTACAATGAGCAGTTCTTC. Translation gives CAWNPRRTSGSSYNEQFF.

The chain uses TRBV4-3 and TRBJ2-1; 7 nucleotides agree with TRBD1. J lost 1 base, V lost 5 bases, and 5 bases had no gene match. The CDR3 extends over 15 amino acids. Germline-derived CDR1 and CDR2 are LGHNA and YSLEER. Here the CDR3 DNA reads TGCGCCAGCAGCAGACAGGGTTCATCCTACAATGAGCAGTTCTTC. Translated: CASSRQGSSYNEQFF.

This chain joins TRBV2 and TRBJ1-1; D unresolved. CDR1 is SNHLY and CDR2 is FYNNEI in the germline V gene. The length of the CDR3 is 15 residues. Trimming pared 5 bases from V and 0 bases from J, leaving 13 bases between. The CDR3 DNA follows: TGTGCCAGCAGTTTAAGGGCAGGTTTGAACACTGAAGCTTTCTTT. Protein sequence: CASSLRAGLNTEAFF.